The 9 T cell receptor beta chains below were found in one sample sequenced in a study of T cells in Graves' hyperthyroidism and ophthalmopathy. The investigators amplified TCR beta CDR3 regions from RNA transcripts. The HTBI set primed first-round TCR CDR3 RT-PCR. TCRdb reprocessed the multiplex PCR reads with MiXCR, giving one entry per CDR3 protein. Of about 320,000 distinct CDR3 sequences listed, around 16% were seen once; the top ten hold 33%. Input material: blood. The source is a young man with Graves' hyperthyroidism.

This clonotype was picked up a small number of times. This sequence joins TRBV24-1 and TRBJ2-7; 10 positions match TRBD2. From germline, CDR1 is KGHDR and CDR2 SFDVKD. The V segment lost 3 bases and the J segment 0 bases; nucleotides outside the gene matches: 7. The CDR3 has 17 amino acids. CDR3 DNA sequence: TGTGCCACCAGTGATCTAAGGACTAGCGGTAGCTCCTACGAGCAGTACTTC. This translates into CATSDLRTSGSSYEQYF.

This clonotype has at least ten counts. This rearrangement joins TRBV11-2 to TRBJ2-3, with D hard to call. Looked up from germline, CDR1 is SGHAT and CDR2 is FQNNGV. CDR3 length equals 14 residues. V was shortened by 5 bases and J by 7 bases, with 16 bases between the two germline ends. The CDR3 here is CASSPNTYRNTQYF. CDR3 nucleotides: TGTGCCAGCAGCCCAAACACCTACCGTAATACGCAGTATTTT.

This rearrangement joins TRBV11-2 to TRBJ2-7; 11 positions match TRBD2. V was pared by 5 bases and J by 7 bases, with 19 bases of the junction left unmatched. The CDR3 contains 18 residues. Germline CDR1 and CDR2: SGHAT and FQNNGV. The CDR3, as DNA: TGTGCCAGCAGCCCGCCCCCGGGTAGCGGGAGGGCCACTAGAGAGCAGTACTTC. Translation gives CASSPPPGSGRATREQYF.

This clonotype was recorded at least ten times. The rearrangement links TRBV30 to TRBJ1-2; D is possibly TRBD1 (5 bases). The CDR3 is made up of 14 amino acids. V lost 0 bases to trimming and J lost 1 base, with 9 bases between them. Germline values: CDR1 GTSNPN, CDR2 SVGIG (reference sequence). As DNA, the CDR3 is TGTGCCTGGAGTGTACGGGGACTTAACTATGGCTACACCTTC. Translated, it gives CAWSVRGLNYGYTF.

This clonotype has at least ten counts. The chain joins TRBV3-1 to TRBJ2-1; TRBD2 agrees at 10 bases. The CDR3 extends over 16 amino acids. Germline trimming cut 6 bases from V and 0 bases from J; bases unmatched to any gene: 5. Germline CDR1 reads LGHDT; CDR2 reads YNNKEL (reference sequence). CDR3 protein: CASSQLAGSSYNEQFF. The CDR3, as DNA: TGTGCCAGCAGTCAACTAGCGGGGAGCTCCTACAATGAGCAGTTCTTC.

The rearrangement uses TRBV4-2 and TRBJ2-7, with D perhaps matching TRBD1 (6 bases). CDR1 and CDR2 from the germline V gene are LGHNA and YNFKEQ. V dropped 1 base and J dropped 5 bases, with 18 bases sitting between them. This CDR3 comprises 16 residues. CDR3 in amino acids: CASSQVLTGISNEQYF. The CDR3 bases are TGTGCCAGCAGCCAAGTTCTGACAGGAATAAGTAACGAGCAGTACTTC.

This clonotype was picked up a small number of times. The V and J genes are TRBV24-1 and TRBJ2-7; TRBD2 agrees at 14 bases. This CDR3 spans 16 amino acids. The J segment lost 3 bases and the V segment lost 7 bases, leaving 7 bases of the junction unmatched. CDR1 KGHDR and CDR2 SFDVKD come from the germline V gene. CDR3 amino acids: CATSGTSGSEFYEQYF. For the CDR3, the DNA is TGTGCCACCAGCGGGACTAGCGGGAGCGAGTTCTACGAGCAGTACTTC.

The sample holds many counts of this clonotype. The chain recombines TRBV20-1 with TRBJ2-1; D uncertain. This CDR3 contains 11 residues. The ends were cut back, 5 bases at V and 12 bases at J, with 14 bases in the middle. Germline CDR1 DFQATT, CDR2 SNEGSKA (reference sequence). The CDR3 sequence: CSASLSSWQFF. The CDR3 bases are TGCAGTGCTTCTCTTTCTAGTTGGCAGTTCTTC.

This clonotype was seen many times. The chain uses TRBV6-1 and TRBJ1-4; no reliable D call. This CDR3 is built from 14 residues. CDR1 and CDR2 (germline): MNHNS, SASEGT. Trimming stripped 6 bases from V and 7 bases from J, with 15 bases between. CDR3 sequence: CASRVDPVGEKLFF. CDR3 bases: TGTGCCAGCAGAGTAGACCCGGTTGGTGAAAAACTGTTTTTT.